This TCR beta chain is drawn from a study of blood T cell repertoires in COVID-19. Study background: The analysed material was cDNA or gDNA that came from T cells, B-cell-depleted T cells, or PBMCs.

This clone was seen only once. The repertoire was sequenced with immunoSEQ multiplex PCR; TCRdb's copy has only in-frame clones and lacks some. Here the sample spans tens of thousands of clones, approximately 80% being singletons. The source material was peripheral blood. This TCR was recovered from a man aged 45-65 years with COVID-19, enrolled during active disease.

The CDR3 reads CASSFIRIRASGANVLTF. The DNA for the CDR3 is TGTGCCAGCAGCTTTATCAGGATAAGAGCCTCTGGGGCCAACGTCCTGACTTTC. V gene TRBV11-2 combines with J gene TRBJ2-6, with D unclear. Germline CDR1 is SGHAT and CDR2 is FQNNGV. The CDR3 is 18 residues long. Deletions cut 3 bases from V and 0 bases from J, with 15 bases between.